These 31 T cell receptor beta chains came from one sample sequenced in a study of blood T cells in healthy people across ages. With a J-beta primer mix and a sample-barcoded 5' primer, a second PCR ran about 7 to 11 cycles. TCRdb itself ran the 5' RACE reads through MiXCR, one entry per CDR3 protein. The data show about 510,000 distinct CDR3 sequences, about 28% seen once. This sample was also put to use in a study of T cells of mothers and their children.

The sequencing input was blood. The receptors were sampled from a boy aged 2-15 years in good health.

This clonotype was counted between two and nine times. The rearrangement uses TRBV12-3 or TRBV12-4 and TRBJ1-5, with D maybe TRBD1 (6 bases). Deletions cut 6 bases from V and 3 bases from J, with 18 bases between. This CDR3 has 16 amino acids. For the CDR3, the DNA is TGTGCCAGCAGCAAATATCCCACAGGGTACAATCAGCCCCAGCATTTT. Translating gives CASSKYPTGYNQPQHF.

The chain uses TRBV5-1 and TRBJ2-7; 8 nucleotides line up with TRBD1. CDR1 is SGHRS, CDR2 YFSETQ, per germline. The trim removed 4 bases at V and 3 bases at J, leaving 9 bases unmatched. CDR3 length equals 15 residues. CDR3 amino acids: CASSPGDRIDYEQYF. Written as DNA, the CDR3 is TGCGCCAGCAGCCCCGGGGACAGGATCGACTACGAGCAGTACTTC.

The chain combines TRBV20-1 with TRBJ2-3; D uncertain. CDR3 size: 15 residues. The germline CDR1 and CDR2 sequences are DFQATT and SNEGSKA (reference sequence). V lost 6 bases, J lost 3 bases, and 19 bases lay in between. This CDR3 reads CSAPLDLPGTDTQYF. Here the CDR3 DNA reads TGCAGTGCCCCGCTCGACCTTCCCGGGACAGATACGCAGTATTTT.

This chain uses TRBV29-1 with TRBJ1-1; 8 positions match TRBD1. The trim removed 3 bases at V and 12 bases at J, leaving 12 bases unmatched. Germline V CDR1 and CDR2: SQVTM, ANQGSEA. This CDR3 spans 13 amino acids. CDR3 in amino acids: CSVDPGQVTRTFF. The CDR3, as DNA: TGCAGCGTTGACCCGGGACAGGTGACTCGAACTTTCTTT.

The CDR3 sequence: CATSRVGGALQETQYF. In DNA, the CDR3 is TGTGCCACCAGCAGAGTTGGCGGGGCTTTACAAGAGACCCAGTACTTC. The rearrangement links TRBV15 to TRBJ2-5; tentatively, D is TRBD2 (6 bases). The CDR3 has 16 amino acids. Germline V gene data show CDR1 as LNHNV and CDR2 as YYDKDF (reference sequence). V dropped 1 base and J dropped 2 bases, with 14 bases sitting between them.

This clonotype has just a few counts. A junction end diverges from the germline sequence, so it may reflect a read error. CDR3 loop: CASSLEGQGVNF. CDR3 bases: TGTGCCAGCAGTTTAGAGGGACAGGGCGTGAATTTT. The rearrangement links TRBV12-3 or TRBV12-4 to TRBJ2-3; 9 bases fit TRBD1. The CDR3 runs to 12 residues.

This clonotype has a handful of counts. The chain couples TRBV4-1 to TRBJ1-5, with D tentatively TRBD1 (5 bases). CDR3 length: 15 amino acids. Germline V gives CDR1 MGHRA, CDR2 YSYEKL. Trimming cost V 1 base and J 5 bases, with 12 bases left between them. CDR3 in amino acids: CASSQVQGWDQPQHF. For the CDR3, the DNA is TGCGCCAGCAGCCAAGTGCAGGGATGGGATCAGCCCCAGCATTTT.

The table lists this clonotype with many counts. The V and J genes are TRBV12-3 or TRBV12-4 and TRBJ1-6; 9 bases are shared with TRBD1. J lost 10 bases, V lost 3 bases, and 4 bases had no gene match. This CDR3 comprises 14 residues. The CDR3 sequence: CASSFRQGGSPLHF. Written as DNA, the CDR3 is TGTGCCAGCAGTTTTCGACAGGGGGGGTCACCCCTCCACTTT.

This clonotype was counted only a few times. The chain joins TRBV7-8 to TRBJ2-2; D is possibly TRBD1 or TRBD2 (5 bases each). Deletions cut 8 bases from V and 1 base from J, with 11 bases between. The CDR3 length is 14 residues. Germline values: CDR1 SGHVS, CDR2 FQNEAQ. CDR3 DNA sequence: TGTGCCAGCGGGGGAACCCTGAACACCGGGGAGCTGTTTTTT. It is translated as CASGGTLNTGELFF.

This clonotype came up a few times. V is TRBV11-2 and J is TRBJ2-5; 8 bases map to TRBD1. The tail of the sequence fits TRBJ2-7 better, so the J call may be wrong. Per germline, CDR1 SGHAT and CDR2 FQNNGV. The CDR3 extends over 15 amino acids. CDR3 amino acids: CASSLPGTGLYEQYF. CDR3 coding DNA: TGTGCCAGCAGCCTGCCCGGGACAGGCCTCTACGAGCAGTACTTC.

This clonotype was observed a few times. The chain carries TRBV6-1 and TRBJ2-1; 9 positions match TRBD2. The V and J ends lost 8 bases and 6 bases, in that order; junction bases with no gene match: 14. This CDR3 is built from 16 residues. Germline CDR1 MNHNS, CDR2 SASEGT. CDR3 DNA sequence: TGTGCCAGCCGGACACTATTCCTTAGCGGGAGCAATGAGCAGTTCTTC. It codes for CASRTLFLSGSNEQFF.

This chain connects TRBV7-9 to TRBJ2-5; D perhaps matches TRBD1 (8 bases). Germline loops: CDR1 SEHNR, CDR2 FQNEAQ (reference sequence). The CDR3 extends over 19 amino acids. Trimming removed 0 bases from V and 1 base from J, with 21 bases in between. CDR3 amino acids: CASSLARQGSGTFQETQYF. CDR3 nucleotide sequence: TGTGCCAGCAGCTTAGCCCGACAGGGGAGCGGGACTTTCCAAGAGACCCAGTACTTC. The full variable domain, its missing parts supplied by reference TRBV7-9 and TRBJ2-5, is DTGVSQNPRHKITKRGQNVTFRCDPISEHNRLYWYRQTLGQGPEFLTYFQNEAQLEKSRLLSDRFSAERPKGSFSTLEIQRTEQGDSAMYLCASSLARQGSGTFQETQYFGPGTRLLVL.

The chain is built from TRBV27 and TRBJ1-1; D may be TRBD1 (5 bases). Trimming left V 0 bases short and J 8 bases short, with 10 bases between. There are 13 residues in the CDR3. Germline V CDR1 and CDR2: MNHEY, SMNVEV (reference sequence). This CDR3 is CASSLSWEGEAFF. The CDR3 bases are TGTGCCAGCAGTTTATCCTGGGAGGGGGAAGCTTTCTTT.

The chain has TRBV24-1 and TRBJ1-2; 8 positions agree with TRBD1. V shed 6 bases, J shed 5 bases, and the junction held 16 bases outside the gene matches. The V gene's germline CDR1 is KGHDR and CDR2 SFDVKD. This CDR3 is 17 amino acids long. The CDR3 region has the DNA TGTGCCACCAGTACTGGTCGGACAGGGTATGGCAGTTATGGCTACACCTTC. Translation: CATSTGRTGYGSYGYTF.

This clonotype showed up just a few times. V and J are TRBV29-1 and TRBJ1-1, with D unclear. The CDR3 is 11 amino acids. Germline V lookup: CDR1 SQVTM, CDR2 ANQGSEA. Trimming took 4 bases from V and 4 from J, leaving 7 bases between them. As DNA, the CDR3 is TGCAGCGTTGTAATCCTCACTGAAGCTTTCTTT. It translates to CSVVILTEAFF.

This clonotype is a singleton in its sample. The CDR3 loop is CASSSAQTQETQYF. DNA of the CDR3: TGCGCCAGCAGCTCGGCTCAGACCCAAGAGACCCAGTACTTC. The J gene is TRBJ2-5, the V gene TRBV5-1; D uncertain. The V end was cut by 3 bases, the J end by 1 base, with 10 bases between. This CDR3 region has 14 residues. Germline-derived CDR1 and CDR2 are SGHRS and YFSETQ.

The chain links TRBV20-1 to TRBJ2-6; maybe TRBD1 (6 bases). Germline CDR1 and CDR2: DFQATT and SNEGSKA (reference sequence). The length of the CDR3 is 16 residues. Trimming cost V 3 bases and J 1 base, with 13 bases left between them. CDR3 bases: TGCAGTGCTAGCGAGGCAGGGGTATCTGGGGCCAACGTCCTGACTTTC. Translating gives CSASEAGVSGANVLTF.

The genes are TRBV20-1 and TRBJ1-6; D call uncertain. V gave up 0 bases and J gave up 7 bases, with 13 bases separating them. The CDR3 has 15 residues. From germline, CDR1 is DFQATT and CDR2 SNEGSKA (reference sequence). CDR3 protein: CSARDFGIENSPLHF. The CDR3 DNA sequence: TGCAGTGCTAGAGATTTCGGGATTGAGAATTCACCCCTCCACTTT.

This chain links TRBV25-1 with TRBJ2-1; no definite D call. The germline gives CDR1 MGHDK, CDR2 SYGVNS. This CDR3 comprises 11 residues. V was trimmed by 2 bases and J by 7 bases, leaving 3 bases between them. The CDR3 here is CASSEGNEQFF. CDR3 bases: TGTGCCAGCAGTGAAGGGAATGAGCAGTTCTTC.

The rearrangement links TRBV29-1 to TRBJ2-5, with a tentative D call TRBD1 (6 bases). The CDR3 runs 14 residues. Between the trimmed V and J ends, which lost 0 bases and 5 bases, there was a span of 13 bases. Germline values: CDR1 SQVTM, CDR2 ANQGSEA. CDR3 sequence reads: CSVEEGAVDETQYF. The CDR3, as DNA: TGCAGCGTTGAAGAGGGGGCCGTGGACGAGACCCAGTACTTC.

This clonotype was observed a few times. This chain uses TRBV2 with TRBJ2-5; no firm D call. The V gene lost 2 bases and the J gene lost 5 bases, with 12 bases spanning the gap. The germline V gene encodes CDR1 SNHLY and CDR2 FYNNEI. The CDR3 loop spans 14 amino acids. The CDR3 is CASSEIKVSETQYF. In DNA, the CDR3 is TGTGCCAGCAGTGAAATTAAAGTCTCGGAGACCCAGTACTTC.

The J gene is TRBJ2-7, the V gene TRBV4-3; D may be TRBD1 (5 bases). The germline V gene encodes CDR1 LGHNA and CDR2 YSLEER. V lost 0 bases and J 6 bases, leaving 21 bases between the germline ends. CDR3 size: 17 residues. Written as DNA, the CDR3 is TGCGCCAGCAGCCAAGATCCCCCTGGCGGCCTAAGGGGCGAGCAGTACTTC. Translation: CASSQDPPGGLRGEQYF.

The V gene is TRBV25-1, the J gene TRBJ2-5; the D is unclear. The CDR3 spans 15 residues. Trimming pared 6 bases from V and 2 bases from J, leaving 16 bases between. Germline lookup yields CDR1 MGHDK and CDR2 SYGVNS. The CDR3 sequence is CASRGIGRGQETQYF. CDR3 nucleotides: TGTGCCAGCAGGGGAATCGGTAGAGGTCAAGAGACCCAGTACTTC.

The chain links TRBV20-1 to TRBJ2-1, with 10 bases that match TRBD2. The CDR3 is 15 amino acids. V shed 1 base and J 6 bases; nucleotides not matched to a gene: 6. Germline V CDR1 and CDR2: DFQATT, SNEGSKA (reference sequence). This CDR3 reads CSARVAGGGRNEQFF. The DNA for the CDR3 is TGCAGTGCTAGAGTAGCGGGAGGTGGACGCAATGAGCAGTTCTTC.

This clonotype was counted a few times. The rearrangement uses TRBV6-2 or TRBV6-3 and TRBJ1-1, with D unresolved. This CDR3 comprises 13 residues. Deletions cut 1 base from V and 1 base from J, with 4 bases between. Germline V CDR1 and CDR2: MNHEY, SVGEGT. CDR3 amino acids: CASSYLGNTEAFF. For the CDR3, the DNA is TGTGCCAGCAGTTACTTGGGGAACACTGAAGCTTTCTTT.

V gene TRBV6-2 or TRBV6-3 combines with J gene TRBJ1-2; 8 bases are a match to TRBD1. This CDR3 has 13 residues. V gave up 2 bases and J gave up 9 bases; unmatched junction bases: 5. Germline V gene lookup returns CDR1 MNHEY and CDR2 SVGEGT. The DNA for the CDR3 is TGTGCCAGCAGTTACCCGAGACAGGGGAGCTACACCTTC. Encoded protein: CASSYPRQGSYTF.

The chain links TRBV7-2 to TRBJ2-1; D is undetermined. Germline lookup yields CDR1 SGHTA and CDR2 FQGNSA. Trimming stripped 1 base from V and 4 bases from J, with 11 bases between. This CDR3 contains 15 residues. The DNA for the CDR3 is TGTGCCAGCAGCTTAGATCAGGACCAATACAATGAGCAGTTCTTC. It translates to CASSLDQDQYNEQFF.

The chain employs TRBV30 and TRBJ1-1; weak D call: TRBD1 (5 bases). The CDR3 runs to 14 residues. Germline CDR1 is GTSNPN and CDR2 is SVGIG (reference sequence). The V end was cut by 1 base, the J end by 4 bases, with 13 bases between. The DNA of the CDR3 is TGTGCCTGGAGTGAGGGGACTTCGGGCACTGAAGCTTTCTTT. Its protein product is CAWSEGTSGTEAFF.

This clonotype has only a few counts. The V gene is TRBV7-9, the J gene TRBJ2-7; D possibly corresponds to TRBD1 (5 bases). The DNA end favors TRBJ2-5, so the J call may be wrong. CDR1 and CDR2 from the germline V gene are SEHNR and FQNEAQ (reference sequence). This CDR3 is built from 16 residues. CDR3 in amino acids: CASSFPSTDLQETQYF. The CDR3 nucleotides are TGTGCCAGCAGCTTCCCCTCGACAGACCTGCAAGAGACCCAGTACTTC.

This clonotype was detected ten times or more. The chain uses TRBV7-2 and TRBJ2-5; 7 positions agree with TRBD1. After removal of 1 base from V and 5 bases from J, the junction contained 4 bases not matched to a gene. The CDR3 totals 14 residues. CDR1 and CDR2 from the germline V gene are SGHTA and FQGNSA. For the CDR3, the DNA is TGTGCCAGCAGCTTAGGGGGACAGAAGGAGACCCAGTACTTC. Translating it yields CASSLGGQKETQYF.

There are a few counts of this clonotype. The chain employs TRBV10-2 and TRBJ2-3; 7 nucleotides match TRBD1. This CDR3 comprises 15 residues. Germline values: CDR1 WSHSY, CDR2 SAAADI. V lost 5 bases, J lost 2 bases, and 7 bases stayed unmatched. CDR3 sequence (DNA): TGCGCCAGCAGTCCGAGGACAGGACACACAGATACGCAGTATTTT. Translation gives CASSPRTGHTDTQYF.